What follows describes a single T cell receptor (beta chain). Original processing notes: For nucleated cells, counts were estimated from reference gene primer amplification. TCRdb keeps only in-frame clones here, not all; method: immunoSEQ multiplex PCR. Clone size and V and J calls were adopted from that table, with D and trimming inferred from the DNA. Of 150,000 or so clones listed, about 85% were seen once; the top ten hold approximately 3.8%. Looked up from germline, CDR1 is SEHNR and CDR2 is FQNEAQ (reference sequence). Trimming removed 5 bases at V and 13 bases at J, with 11 bases between. This CDR3 is 10 amino acids long. This entry belongs to a study of blood T cell repertoires in COVID-19. At the level of the study: Sample material is recorded as cDNA or gDNA derived from T cells, B-cell-depleted T cells, or PBMCs.

Participants were placed into cohorts based on the clinical history they reported. Sequenced sample: PBMCs or T cells enriched from blood (not recorded which). The origin of this receptor is a middle-aged woman who had been exposed to COVID-19. The chain has TRBV7-9 and TRBJ1-2; D ambiguous. The CDR3 DNA reads as TGTGCCAGCAGCCCTCGGACTTCCACCTTC. Its translation: CASSPRTSTF.